This T cell receptor beta chain comes out of a study of shared clonotypes between healthy human individuals. The ends were cut back, 3 bases at V and 0 bases at J, with 12 bases in the middle. From germline, CDR1 is SEHNR and CDR2 FQNEAQ (reference sequence). The CDR3 sequence is 16 residues long. Profiled with immunoSEQ multiplex PCR; TCRdb holds only in-frame clones, not every one. The sample carries about 480,000 clones, about 79% recorded once. The clonotype was recovered from a woman aged 35 to 49 in good health. Some clones in this sample may be carry-over from other donors' samples. The chain combines TRBV7-9 with TRBJ1-3, with unresolved D. The sequenced sample was PBMCs. CDR3 residues: CASSFLLGSSGNTIYF. CDR3 sequence (DNA): TGTGCCAGCAGCTTTTTACTCGGGTCCTCTGGAAACACCATATATTTT.